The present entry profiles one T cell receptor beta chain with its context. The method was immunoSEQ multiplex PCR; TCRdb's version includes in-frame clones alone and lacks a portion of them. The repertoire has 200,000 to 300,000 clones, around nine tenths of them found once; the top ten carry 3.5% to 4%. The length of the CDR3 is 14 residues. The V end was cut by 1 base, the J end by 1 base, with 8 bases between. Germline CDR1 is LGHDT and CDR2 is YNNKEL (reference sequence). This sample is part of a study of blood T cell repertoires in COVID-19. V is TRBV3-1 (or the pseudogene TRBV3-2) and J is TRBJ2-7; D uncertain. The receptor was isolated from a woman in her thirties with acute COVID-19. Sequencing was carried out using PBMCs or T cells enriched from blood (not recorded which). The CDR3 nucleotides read TGTGCCAGCAGCCAAGTTTATCTTTCCTACGAGCAGTACTTC. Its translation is CASSQVYLSYEQYF.